The 25 T cell receptor beta chains below all came from one sample that was sequenced in a study of blood T cell repertoires in COVID-19. TCRdb's table, derived via immunoSEQ multiplex PCR, lists solely in-frame clones and lacks some. This table holds 120,000 to 150,000 clones, around 84% found once. The sample comprised peripheral blood. These receptors all come from a human donor in a cohort sampled during active COVID-19.

V and J are TRBV6-5 and TRBJ2-1; no definite D call. V was pared by 0 bases and J by 8 bases, with 11 bases between. Germline CDR1 MNHEY, CDR2 SVGAGI. This CDR3 comprises 14 residues. For the CDR3, the DNA is TGTGCCAGCAGTTACTCGGGCAGTAACTATGAGCAGTTCTTC. Protein: CASSYSGSNYEQFF.

In DNA, the CDR3 is TGTGCCAGCAGCCCGTACGAGACTAGCGGTAGATATGGGACCCAGTACTTC. It specifies CASSPYETSGRYGTQYF. The gene calls are TRBV7-8 and TRBJ2-5; the match to TRBD2 covers 9 bases. The CDR3 sequence is 17 residues long. Germline trimming cut 5 bases from V and 7 bases from J; bases unmatched to any gene: 17. Germline V gives CDR1 SGHVS, CDR2 FQNEAQ.

This chain uses TRBV7-9 with TRBJ2-2; the D gene is possibly TRBD1 (5 bases). The germline gives CDR1 SEHNR, CDR2 FQNEAQ (reference sequence). CDR3 length: 14 residues. V was cut by 5 bases and J by 1 base, with 8 bases left in between. The DNA for the CDR3 is TGTGCCAGCAGCGACCAGGGGAACACCGGGGAGCTGTTTTTT. It specifies CASSDQGNTGELFF.

This chain's CDR3 is CASSPTMAGVVNEQFF. CDR3 nucleotide sequence: TGCGCCAGCAGCCCTACAATGGCGGGAGTGGTCAATGAGCAGTTCTTC. The V gene is TRBV4-1, the J gene TRBJ2-1; 7 positions match TRBD2. V shed 4 bases and J 6 bases; nucleotides not matched to a gene: 12. Germline loops: CDR1 MGHRA, CDR2 YSYEKL. CDR3 length equals 16 residues.

The chain recombines TRBV7-3 with TRBJ2-1; 12 nucleotides match TRBD2. The CDR3 is made up of 16 amino acids. V lost 5 bases to trimming and J lost 6 bases; unmatched junction nucleotides: 8. The V gene's germline CDR1 is SGHTA and CDR2 FQGTGA. The CDR3 spells CASSPWGLAGGNEQFF. In DNA form, the CDR3 reads TGTGCCAGCAGCCCTTGGGGACTAGCGGGCGGCAATGAGCAGTTCTTC.

The rearrangement links TRBV5-4 to TRBJ1-1, with TRBD1 identical over 8 bases. The CDR3 runs to 12 residues. Germline V gives CDR1 SGHNT, CDR2 YYREEE (reference sequence). Losses at the gene ends were 9 bases for V and 1 base for J; bases not matched to a gene: 2. In nucleotides, the CDR3 is TGTGCCACTGGGACAGGGAACACTGAAGCTTTCTTT. It specifies CATGTGNTEAFF.

The rearrangement links TRBV2 to TRBJ2-7, with D maybe TRBD1 (6 bases). The germline CDR1 and CDR2 sequences are SNHLY and FYNNEI. There are 13 residues in the CDR3. Trimming left V 6 bases short and J 5 bases short, with 14 bases between. CDR3 in amino acids: CASRETGFDEQYF. CDR3 nucleotides: TGTGCCAGCAGGGAGACAGGTTTCGACGAGCAGTACTTC. The full variable domain, completed using reference TRBV2 and TRBJ2-7, is EPEVTQTPSHQVTQMGQEVILRCVPISNHLYFYWYRQILGQKVEFLVSFYNNEISEKSEIFDDQFSVERPDGSNFTLKIRSTKLEDSAMYFCASRETGFDEQYFGPGTRLTVT.

The chain joins TRBV2 to TRBJ2-1; 7 bases are a match to TRBD2. The CDR3 contains 15 residues. Germline lookup yields CDR1 SNHLY and CDR2 FYNNEI. The trim removed 6 bases at V and 8 bases at J, leaving 13 bases unmatched. CDR3 sequence: CASSVSGTTSDEQFF. CDR3 in DNA: TGTGCCAGCAGCGTCAGCGGGACCACGTCGGATGAGCAGTTCTTC.

The chain carries TRBV5-4 and TRBJ2-3, with D perhaps matching TRBD1 (7 bases). Trimming took off 4 bases at V and 6 bases at J, with 12 bases between the two ends. Germline-derived CDR1 and CDR2 are SGHNT and YYREEE (reference sequence). This CDR3 contains 13 residues. This CDR3 reads CASSVQGRDTQYF. Here the CDR3 DNA reads TGTGCCAGCAGCGTACAGGGGAGGGATACGCAGTATTTT.

This rearrangement joins TRBV6-5 to TRBJ2-7; the match to TRBD1 covers 7 bases. CDR3 length: 14 residues. The junction had 5 bases not matched to a gene; V was cut back by 6 bases and J by 0 bases. The V gene's germline CDR1 is MNHEY and CDR2 SVGAGI. CDR3 region: CASRPGQFSYEQYF. The CDR3 nucleotides read TGTGCCAGCAGGCCGGGACAGTTCTCCTACGAGCAGTACTTC.

The chain employs TRBV29-1 and TRBJ1-2; D uncertain. V lost 2 bases, J lost 7 bases, and 8 bases lay in between. The CDR3 contains 11 residues. CDR1 and CDR2 (germline): SQVTM, ANQGSEA. CDR3 sequence reads: CSVELRGGYTF. The CDR3 DNA reads TGCAGCGTTGAACTCCGGGGTGGCTACACCTTC.

This clone was observed a handful of times. Here the CDR3 reads CASSALAGGNNEQFF. DNA for the CDR3: TGTGCCAGCAGCGCACTAGCGGGGGGCAACAATGAGCAGTTCTTC. The rearrangement links TRBV9 to TRBJ2-1, with 12 bases identical to TRBD2. The CDR3 totals 15 residues. V shed 3 bases, J shed 5 bases, and the junction held 3 bases outside the gene matches. The V gene's germline CDR1 is SGDLS and CDR2 YYNGEE.

The V and J genes are TRBV7-2 and TRBJ2-3, with D perhaps matching TRBD2 (6 bases). CDR1 and CDR2 from the germline V gene are SGHTA and FQGNSA. CDR3 length: 15 residues. Trimming shortened V by 4 bases and J by 3 bases, and 14 bases separated the two germline ends. In nucleotides, the CDR3 is TGTGCCAGCAGCTCCGGGGGTATGATGACAGATACGCAGTATTTT. This codes for CASSSGGMMTDTQYF.

V usage is TRBV5-4 and J usage is TRBJ1-6; no firm D call. This CDR3 is 16 amino acids long. From germline, CDR1 is SGHNT and CDR2 YYREEE (reference sequence). The V and J ends lost 3 bases and 0 bases respectively, with 10 bases between them. CDR3 DNA sequence: TGTGCCAGCAGCTCTGCAGCGAGCTCCTATAATTCACCCCTCCACTTT. Translated, it gives CASSSAASSYNSPLHF.

This chain links TRBV13 with TRBJ1-2; 7 bases align to TRBD1. The germline V gene encodes CDR1 PRHDT and CDR2 FYEKMQ (reference sequence). J gave up 6 bases and V 0 bases, and 4 bases lay outside the gene matches. CDR3 length: 14 residues. CDR3 nucleotides: TGTGCCAGCAGCTTAGGGACAGGGTCCCATGGCTACACCTTC. Translating it yields CASSLGTGSHGYTF.

V gene TRBV6-6 combines with J gene TRBJ2-7; TRBD2 aligns across 7 bases. J lost 0 bases, V lost 8 bases, and 4 bases had no gene match. CDR1 and CDR2 (germline): MNHNY, SVGAGI (reference sequence). CDR3 length: 13 residues. The CDR3 bases are TGTGCCAGCCGGACTAGTGACTCCTACGAGCAGTACGTC. This encodes CASRTSDSYEQYV.

This clone is labeled medium-sized. The chain employs TRBV4-2 and TRBJ1-3, with 11 positions matching TRBD1. This CDR3 is built from 16 residues. Germline CDR1 LGHNA, CDR2 YNFKEQ. Trimming removed 4 bases from V and 7 bases from J; junction bases left unmatched: 9. The CDR3 is CASSPSEGQGVNTIYF. The CDR3 bases are TGTGCCAGCAGCCCATCCGAGGGACAGGGGGTCAACACCATATATTTT.

V usage is TRBV10-3 and J usage is TRBJ2-7; D gene uncertain. Germline V gene sequence: CDR1 ENHRY, CDR2 SYGVKD. The ends were cut back, 0 bases at V and 4 bases at J, with 4 bases in the middle. This CDR3 region has 12 residues. The CDR3 region has the DNA TGTGCCATCAGTGAGTCCGGGTACGAGCAGTACTTC. It translates to CAISESGYEQYF.

This clone was counted once. The chain uses TRBV5-1 and TRBJ2-5, with D perhaps TRBD2 (5 bases). This CDR3 region has 17 residues. CDR1 and CDR2 from the germline V gene are SGHRS and YFSETQ. Trimming removed 2 bases at V and 3 bases at J, with 20 bases between. The CDR3 protein is CASSFGASNGVKETQYF. CDR3 nucleotide sequence: TGCGCCAGCAGCTTCGGAGCTTCGAACGGGGTCAAAGAGACCCAGTACTTC.

V and J are TRBV6-1 and TRBJ1-1, with D uncertain. Trimming pared 2 bases from V and 2 bases from J, leaving 6 bases between. Germline CDR1 and CDR2: MNHNS and SASEGT. This CDR3 is 13 amino acids long. CDR3 nucleotides: TGTGCCAGCAGTGAATCTCTAAACACTGAAGCTTTCTTT. Translated, it gives CASSESLNTEAFF.

Written as DNA, the CDR3 is TGTGCCAGCACCTTAGCCGGGACACTAAAGAATCAGCCCCAGCATTTT. It is translated as CASTLAGTLKNQPQHF. This chain links TRBV2 with TRBJ1-5; D possibly corresponds to TRBD1 (6 bases). Looked up from germline, CDR1 is SNHLY and CDR2 is FYNNEI. V lost 7 bases and J 4 bases, leaving 20 bases between the germline ends. CDR3 size: 16 residues. The full variable domain, in which reference TRBV2 and TRBJ1-5 provide the parts outside the CDR3, is EPEVTQTPSHQVTQMGQEVILRCVPISNHLYFYWYRQILGQKVEFLVSFYNNEISEKSEIFDDQFSVERPDGSNFTLKIRSTKLEDSAMYFCASTLAGTLKNQPQHFGDGTRLSIL.

V is TRBV5-1 and J is TRBJ1-6; TRBD1 might be the D (6 bases). CDR1 and CDR2 (germline): SGHRS, YFSETQ. V was clipped by 0 bases and J by 0 bases, with 10 bases between them. The CDR3 is 17 residues long. The CDR3 protein is CASSLGTGPSYNSPLHF. The CDR3 coding sequence is TGCGCCAGCAGCTTGGGAACAGGGCCCTCCTATAATTCACCCCTCCACTTT.

This clone was counted between two and nine times. The J gene is TRBJ2-5, the V gene TRBV19; TRBD2 aligns across 14 bases. The CDR3 runs to 15 residues. Per the germline V gene, CDR1 is LNHDA and CDR2 is SQIVND (reference sequence). After removal of 7 bases from V and 5 bases from J, the junction contained 6 bases not matched to a gene. The CDR3 DNA reads as TGTGCCAGTACCCAGGGACTAGCGGGGGTCGAGACCCAGTACTTC. This codes for CASTQGLAGVETQYF.

The chain recombines TRBV20-1 with TRBJ2-1, with 10 bases that match TRBD1. CDR1 and CDR2 from the germline V gene are DFQATT and SNEGSKA (reference sequence). CDR3 length: 15 residues. V shed 5 bases and J 3 bases; nucleotides not matched to a gene: 7. The CDR3 loop reads CSARGTGEVYNEQFF. CDR3 bases: TGCAGTGCTCGTGGGACAGGGGAAGTCTACAATGAGCAGTTCTTC.

The chain combines TRBV28 with TRBJ1-5; 8 bases map to TRBD1. CDR1 is MDHEN and CDR2 is SYDVKM in the germline V gene. CDR3 size: 15 residues. Unmatched junction bases numbered 7, after V lost 7 bases and J lost 2 bases. CDR3 protein: CASNTGGFGNQPQHF. The CDR3 region has the DNA TGTGCCAGCAACACAGGGGGTTTCGGCAATCAGCCCCAGCATTTT. The variable domain in full, with the rest retrieved from reference TRBV28 and TRBJ1-5, is DVKVTQSSRYLVKRTGEKVFLECVQDMDHENMFWYRQDPGLGLRLIYFSYDVKMKEKGDIPEGYSVSREKKERFSLILESASTNQTSMYLCASNTGGFGNQPQHFGDGTRLSIL.